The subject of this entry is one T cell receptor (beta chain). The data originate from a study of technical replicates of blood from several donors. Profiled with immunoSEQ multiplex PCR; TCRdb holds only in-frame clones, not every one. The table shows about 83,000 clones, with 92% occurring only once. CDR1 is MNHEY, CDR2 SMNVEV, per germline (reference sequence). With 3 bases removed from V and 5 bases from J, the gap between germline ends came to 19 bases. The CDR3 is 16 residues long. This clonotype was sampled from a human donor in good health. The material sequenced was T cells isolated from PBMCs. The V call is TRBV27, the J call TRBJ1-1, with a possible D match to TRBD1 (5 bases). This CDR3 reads CASSLSAQGTMTEAFF. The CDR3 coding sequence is TGTGCCAGCAGTTTGAGCGCGCAGGGAACGATGACTGAAGCTTTCTTT.